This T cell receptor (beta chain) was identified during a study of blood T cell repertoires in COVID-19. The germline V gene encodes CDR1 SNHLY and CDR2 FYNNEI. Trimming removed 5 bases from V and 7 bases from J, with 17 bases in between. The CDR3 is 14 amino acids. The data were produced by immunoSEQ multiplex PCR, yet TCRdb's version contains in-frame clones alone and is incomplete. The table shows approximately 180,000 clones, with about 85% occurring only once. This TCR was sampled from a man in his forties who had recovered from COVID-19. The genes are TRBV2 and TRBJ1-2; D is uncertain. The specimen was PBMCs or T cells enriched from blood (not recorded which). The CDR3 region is CASSPREGRGGYTF. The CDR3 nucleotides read TGTGCCAGCAGTCCGCGGGAAGGCCGTGGTGGCTACACCTTC. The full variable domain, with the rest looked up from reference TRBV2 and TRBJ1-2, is EPEVTQTPSHQVTQMGQEVILRCVPISNHLYFYWYRQILGQKVEFLVSFYNNEISEKSEIFDDQFSVERPDGSNFTLKIRSTKLEDSAMYFCASSPREGRGGYTFGSGTRLTVV.